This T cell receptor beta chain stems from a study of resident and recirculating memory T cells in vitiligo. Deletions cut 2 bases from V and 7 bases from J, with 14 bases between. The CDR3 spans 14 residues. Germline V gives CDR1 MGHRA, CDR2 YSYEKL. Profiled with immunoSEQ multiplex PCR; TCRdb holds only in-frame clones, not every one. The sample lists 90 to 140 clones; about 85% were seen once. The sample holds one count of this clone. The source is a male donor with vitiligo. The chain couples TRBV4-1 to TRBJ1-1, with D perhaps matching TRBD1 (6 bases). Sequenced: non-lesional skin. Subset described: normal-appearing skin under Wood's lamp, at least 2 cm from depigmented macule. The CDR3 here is CASSQLQTGVEAFF. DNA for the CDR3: TGCGCCAGCAGCCAACTCCAGACAGGAGTTGAAGCTTTCTTT.